One and the same sample provided the 4 T cell receptor beta chains below, sequenced in a study of PD-1 blockade in classical Hodgkin lymphoma. Data came from immunoSEQ multiplex PCR; TCRdb stores just in-frame clones and leaves some out. In the table there are some 86,000 clones, just over 90% of which are singletons. As to time point: cycle 4 day 1 (C4D1), after less than 7 weeks of nivolumab. Every patient was affected by relapse after autologous stem cell transplantation, while exposure to brentuximab vedotin was not uniform. The input for sequencing was peripheral blood mononuclear cells (PBMCs), taken before the fourth cycle of nivolumab. All receptors derive from a human donor with classical Hodgkin lymphoma.

The chain links TRBV11-3 to TRBJ1-1, with D perhaps TRBD1 (5 bases). The CDR3 totals 13 residues. Deletions cut 5 bases from V and 3 bases from J, with 10 bases between. CDR1 is SGHNT, CDR2 YENEEA, per germline. CDR3 loop: CASSPDSYTEAFF. The CDR3 DNA is TGTGCCAGCAGCCCCGACAGTTACACTGAAGCTTTCTTT.

The rearrangement uses TRBV28 and TRBJ1-2; unclear D gene. The V gene lost 11 bases and the J gene lost 0 bases, with 10 bases spanning the gap. The germline CDR1 and CDR2 sequences are MDHEN and SYDVKM. The CDR3 totals 12 residues. Here the CDR3 DNA reads TGTGCCGGCACCGGAGCTAACTATGGCTACACCTTC. Residues: CAGTGANYGYTF.

This clone appeared once. The chain is built from TRBV7-9 and TRBJ1-2; 7 nucleotides align to TRBD1. The CDR3 has 15 amino acids. Germline values: CDR1 SEHNR, CDR2 FQNEAQ (reference sequence). Trimming removed 1 base from V and 8 bases from J; junction bases left unmatched: 10. CDR3 amino acids: CASSLGQGGIGGYTF. For the CDR3, the DNA is TGTGCCAGCAGCTTAGGACAGGGTGGGATCGGGGGCTACACCTTC.

V is TRBV29-1 and J is TRBJ1-1; no clear D gene. CDR1 is SQVTM, CDR2 ANQGSEA, per germline. The CDR3 covers 15 residues. Trimming left V 4 bases short and J 0 bases short, with 15 bases between. CDR3 coding DNA: TGCAGCGTTGTATCCCGCTGGCGCATGAACACTGAAGCTTTCTTT. It yields the protein CSVVSRWRMNTEAFF.